This TCR beta chain was identified during a study of shared clonotypes between healthy human individuals. Study-wide context: Three plates each covered CD4 naive and memory; CD8 naive two, CD8 memory one. Overall study findings and caveats: Against clonotypes common to all four donors, non-shared ones had lower generation probabilities. Sampling covered nothing but blood. Tissue TCR repertoires likely differ from those found in blood. Sequencing depth was a factor that was expected to affect clonotype sharing among donors.

Sequenced by immunoSEQ multiplex PCR; TCRdb stores in-frame clones only, minus some. The table lists around 1.5 million clones, 98% of them singletons. The CDR3 has 13 amino acids. The V and J ends lost 5 bases and 1 base respectively, with 8 bases between them. Germline assignment: CDR1 WSHSY and CDR2 SAAADI. A remark on this clone: Its antigen is not identified.

The V and J genes are TRBV10-2 and TRBJ1-1; no clear D. The sequence came from a man under 40 in good health. The source material was naive CD4+ T cells sorted from blood. Stated subset: CD45RA+ positively selected. The CDR3 DNA reads TGCGCCAGCAGTTTTGGGGAGAACACTGAAGCTTTCTTT. Translating it yields CASSFGENTEAFF.